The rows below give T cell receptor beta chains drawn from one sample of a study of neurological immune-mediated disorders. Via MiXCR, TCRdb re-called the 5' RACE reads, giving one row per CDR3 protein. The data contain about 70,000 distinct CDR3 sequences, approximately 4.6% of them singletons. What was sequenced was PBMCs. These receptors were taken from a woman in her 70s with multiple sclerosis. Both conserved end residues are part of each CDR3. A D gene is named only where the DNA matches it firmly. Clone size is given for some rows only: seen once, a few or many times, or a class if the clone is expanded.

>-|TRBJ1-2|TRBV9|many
CASSETTNYGYTF
TGTGCCAGCAGCGAGACAACCAACTATGGCTACACCTTC
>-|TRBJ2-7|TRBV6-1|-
CASTDGQSYEQYF
TGTGCCAGCACCGACGGACAGTCCTACGAGCAGTACTTC
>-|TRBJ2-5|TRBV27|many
CASSDTGSETQYF
TGTGCCAGCAGTGATACAGGGTCAGAGACCCAGTACTTC
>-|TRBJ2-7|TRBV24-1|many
CATSDGSGKAPFYEQYF
TGTGCCACCAGTGATGGGTCCGGGAAGGCTCCATTCTACGAGCAGTACTTC
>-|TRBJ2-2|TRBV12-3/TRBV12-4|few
CASSLTGIVTGELFF
TGTGCCAGCAGTTTAACCGGGATAGTCACCGGGGAGCTGTTTTTT
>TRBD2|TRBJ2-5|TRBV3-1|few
CASSFGTSGPLEYF
TGTGCCAGCAGCTTTGGGACTAGCGGGCCACTTGAGTACTTC
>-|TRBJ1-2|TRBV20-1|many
CSAPTPEGPNYGYTF
TGCAGTGCTCCGACCCCAGAGGGGCCTAACTATGGCTACACCTTC
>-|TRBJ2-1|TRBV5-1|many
CASSLASAGNEQFF
TGCGCCAGCAGCTTGGCCTCCGCAGGCAATGAGCAGTTCTTC
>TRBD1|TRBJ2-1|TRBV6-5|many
CASSYSNRDRSRQFF
TGTGCCAGCAGTTACTCGAACCGGGACAGGTCTAGGCAGTTCTTC
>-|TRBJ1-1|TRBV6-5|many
CASSWHSGGNTEAFF
TGTGCCAGCAGTTGGCACAGCGGGGGGAACACTGAAGCTTTCTTT